The source of this T cell receptor beta chain is a study of cytomegalovirus exposure and HLA in healthy donors. Remarks on this clone: Its antigen remains unidentified.

Study findings and constraints: When presence/absence was analysed, sequencing depth was taken to be roughly uniform across donors.

The CDR3 extends over 14 amino acids. The ends were cut back, 4 bases at V and 10 bases at J, with 17 bases in the middle. In germline, CDR1 is SGHVS, CDR2 FNYEAQ. PCR involved 60 Vbeta and 13 Jbeta primers. Produced via immunoSEQ multiplex PCR; TCRdb's table is partial and in-frame only. The sample contains roughly 180,000 clones, roughly 79% of which appear only once. The chain links TRBV7-6 to TRBJ1-5; D uncertain. The sample comprised PBMCs. The source is a male donor in good health and CMV-seronegative. The CDR3 is CASSSHEGTSPQHF. The CDR3 DNA sequence: TGTGCCAGCAGCTCCCACGAGGGCACCAGCCCCCAGCATTTT. The whole variable domain, filled in from reference TRBV7-6 and TRBJ1-5, reads GAGVSQSPRYKVTKRGQDVALRCDPISGHVSLYWYRQALGQGPEFLTYFNYEAQQDKSGLPNDRFSAERPEGSISTLTIQRTEQRDSAMYRCASSSHEGTSPQHFGDGTRLSIL.